Listed here are 31 T cell receptor beta chains from one sample, sequenced in a study of blood T cell repertoires in COVID-19. The repertoire was sequenced with immunoSEQ multiplex PCR; TCRdb's copy has only in-frame clones and lacks some. The table shows 60,000 to 65,000 clones, with roughly 82% occurring only once. The specimen was peripheral blood. These receptors all stem from a human donor in a cohort sampled during active COVID-19.

The sample holds a few counts of this clone. The chain links TRBV5-4 to TRBJ1-2, with unresolved D. CDR1 is SGHNT, CDR2 YYREEE, per germline (reference sequence). The CDR3 totals 14 residues. Trimming pared 5 bases from V and 2 bases from J, leaving 13 bases between. For the CDR3, the DNA is TGTGCCAGCAGTCAAGGACTGACGAACTATGGCTACACCTTC. This sequence encodes CASSQGLTNYGYTF. The full variable domain, in which reference TRBV5-4 and TRBJ1-2 provide the parts outside the CDR3, is ETGVTQSPTHLIKTRGQQVTLRCSSQSGHNTVSWYQQALGQGPQFIFQYYREEENGRGNFPPRFSGLQFPNYSSELNVNALELDDSALYLCASSQGLTNYGYTFGSGTRLTVV.

On this clone: This sample includes further DNA sequences coding for the same CDR3. V gene TRBV6-1 combines with J gene TRBJ2-7; the D is unclear. The CDR3 loop spans 14 amino acids. V shed 0 bases and J shed 1 base, with 7 bases lying between them. CDR1 MNHNS and CDR2 SASEGT come from the germline V gene. CDR3 residues: CASSEAWQSYEQYF. CDR3 bases: TGTGCCAGCAGTGAAGCTTGGCAGTCCTACGAGCAGTACTTC.

The CDR3 sequence is CASSIQGHFVDTQYF. CDR3 bases: TGTGCCAGTAGTATACAGGGCCACTTTGTCGATACGCAGTATTTT. J is TRBJ2-3 and V is TRBV19; tentative D call: TRBD1 (5 bases). V was trimmed by 2 bases and J by 6 bases, leaving 15 bases between them. The CDR3 is 15 amino acids. In germline, CDR1 is LNHDA, CDR2 SQIVND (reference sequence). Variable domain in full (rest from reference TRBV19 and TRBJ2-3): DGGITQSPKYLFRKEGQNVTLSCEQNLNHDAMYWYRQDPGQGLRLIYYSQIVNDFQKGDIAEGYSVSREKKESFPLTVTSAQKNPTAFYLCASSIQGHFVDTQYFGPGTRLTVL.

The rearrangement joins TRBV28 to TRBJ1-1, with D possibly matching TRBD1 (5 bases). Germline lookup yields CDR1 MDHEN and CDR2 SYDVKM. Trimming left V 6 bases short and J 2 bases short, with 13 bases between. The CDR3 contains 14 residues. CDR3 sequence: CASSRQSLNTEAFF. The CDR3 DNA is TGTGCCAGCAGCCGACAGAGTTTAAACACTGAAGCTTTCTTT.

CDR3 in DNA: TGCGCCAGCAGCTTGGGAGCAGGGGGTGAAAAACTGTTTTTT. Its translation is CASSLGAGGEKLFF. The chain employs TRBV5-1 and TRBJ1-4; TRBD1 matches at 7 bases. CDR3 length: 14 residues. The V gene end was trimmed by 0 bases and the J gene end by 7 bases; junction bases not matched to a gene: 3. Looked up from germline, CDR1 is SGHRS and CDR2 is YFSETQ.

Ten or more counts support this clone. V gene TRBV19 combines with J gene TRBJ2-1; TRBD2 might be the D (6 bases). CDR3 length: 14 amino acids. Per germline, CDR1 LNHDA and CDR2 SQIVND (reference sequence). Trimming took 3 bases from V and 0 from J, leaving 6 bases between them. In DNA, the CDR3 is TGTGCCAGTAGTATGGGAGGCTCCTACAATGAGCAGTTCTTC. This encodes CASSMGGSYNEQFF.

This clone is large within its sample. This sample includes further DNA sequences coding for the same CDR3. This rearrangement joins TRBV28 to TRBJ2-7; TRBD1 matches 8 bases. V gave up 6 bases and J gave up 0 bases; unmatched junction bases: 7. Germline V gene data show CDR1 as MDHEN and CDR2 as SYDVKM. This CDR3 contains 15 residues. The CDR3 region is CASRLDRASSYEQYF. CDR3 in DNA: TGTGCCAGCAGGCTGGACAGGGCAAGCTCCTACGAGCAGTACTTC.

The chain employs TRBV6-6 and TRBJ2-5; D is possibly TRBD2 (6 bases). V was trimmed by 0 bases and J by 9 bases, leaving 8 bases between them. The CDR3 extends over 12 amino acids. CDR1 MNHNY and CDR2 SVGAGI come from the germline V gene (reference sequence). The CDR3 protein is CASSYSGEAQYF. The CDR3, as DNA: TGTGCCAGCAGTTACTCGGGGGAGGCCCAGTACTTC.

The chain is built from TRBV29-1 and TRBJ2-7; D unresolved. The CDR3 spans 12 residues. Trimming took off 7 bases at V and 0 bases at J, with 10 bases between the two ends. From germline, CDR1 is SQVTM and CDR2 ANQGSEA. The chain's CDR3 is CSATETSYEQYF. The CDR3 DNA reads TGCAGCGCTACAGAAACCTCCTACGAGCAGTACTTC.

The CDR3 reads CAISPLGVAGGVDTQYF. CDR3 nucleotide sequence: TGTGCCATCAGCCCATTAGGGGTTGCGGGGGGGGTAGATACGCAGTATTTT. The genes are TRBV10-3 and TRBJ2-3, with TRBD2 matching 9 bases. The CDR3 runs to 17 residues. V was clipped by 6 bases and J by 5 bases; unmatched bases: 15. Germline CDR1 ENHRY, CDR2 SYGVKD.

The chain couples TRBV2 to TRBJ2-5; 12 bases align to TRBD2. There are 15 residues in the CDR3. Germline loops: CDR1 SNHLY, CDR2 FYNNEI. After removal of 7 bases from V and 5 bases from J, the junction contained 8 bases not matched to a gene. The CDR3 sequence: CASIASGGGWETQYF. The CDR3 DNA reads TGTGCCAGCATAGCTAGCGGGGGGGGCTGGGAGACCCAGTACTTC.

This chain links TRBV30 with TRBJ1-4; a weak D match, TRBD1 (5 bases). CDR1 is GTSNPN and CDR2 is SVGIG in the germline V gene (reference sequence). V was clipped by 0 bases and J by 8 bases, with 16 bases between them. This CDR3 region has 15 residues. The CDR3 loop reads CAWSVVGRAGEKLFF. CDR3 coding DNA: TGTGCCTGGAGTGTGGTAGGCAGGGCCGGAGAAAAACTGTTTTTT.

The V call is TRBV18, the J call TRBJ1-5; 7 nucleotides match TRBD1. CDR1 is KGHSH and CDR2 is LQKENI in the germline V gene. Trimming removed 5 bases from V and 7 bases from J; junction bases left unmatched: 14. CDR3 size: 16 residues. CDR3 coding DNA: TGTGCCAGCTCATCGGGACAGTCAGCGGTGAAACAGCCCCAGCATTTT. Amino acid sequence: CASSSGQSAVKQPQHF.

This clone is labeled medium-sized. The J gene is TRBJ2-1, the V gene TRBV27; weak D call: TRBD2 (6 bases). CDR3 length: 15 residues. The germline CDR1 and CDR2 sequences are MNHEY and SMNVEV (reference sequence). Trimming removed 6 bases from V and 0 bases from J, with 12 bases in between. The DNA for the CDR3 is TGTGCCAGCAGGGGGGGTTCTAGCTCCTACAATGAGCAGTTCTTC. Translated: CASRGGSSSYNEQFF.

This chain links TRBV6-2 or TRBV6-3 with TRBJ1-2; the D gene is possibly TRBD1 (6 bases). Germline values: CDR1 MNHEY, CDR2 SVGEGT. V was pared by 7 bases and J by 4 bases, with 16 bases between. The CDR3 covers 14 residues. Written as DNA, the CDR3 is TGTGCCAGCAACCCCTGGGGGCGTGCCTATGGCTACACCTTC. This sequence encodes CASNPWGRAYGYTF.

The sample holds one count of this clone. The chain employs TRBV18 and TRBJ2-7, with TRBD1 matching over 9 bases. The V segment lost 5 bases and the J segment 0 bases; nucleotides outside the gene matches: 5. Germline values: CDR1 KGHSH, CDR2 LQKENI. This CDR3 is built from 15 residues. The CDR3 is CASSAGQGNSYEQYF. As DNA, the CDR3 is TGTGCCAGCTCAGCGGGACAGGGAAACTCCTACGAGCAGTACTTC.

The chain carries TRBV10-1 and TRBJ1-5; D unresolved. CDR1 is WNHNN and CDR2 is SYGVQD in the germline V gene (reference sequence). CDR3 length: 15 amino acids. V gave up 2 bases and J gave up 9 bases, with 17 bases separating them. The DNA of the CDR3 is TGCGCCAGCAGTGAGGTCCGGGATAGGGTTGGGCCCCAGCATTTT. Translating gives CASSEVRDRVGPQHF.

The chain joins TRBV6-5 to TRBJ1-6; unclear D gene. Trimming cost V 4 bases and J 6 bases, with 16 bases left between them. Germline V gives CDR1 MNHEY, CDR2 SVGAGI. This CDR3 has 16 amino acids. The CDR3 coding sequence is TGTGCCAGCAGTTTTGGATCCCTCGGCGGTAATTCACCCCTCCACTTT. This encodes CASSFGSLGGNSPLHF.

The chain combines TRBV27 with TRBJ1-4; no clear D gene. This CDR3 is built from 16 residues. Trimming left V 2 bases short and J 4 bases short, with 14 bases between. CDR1 and CDR2 (germline): MNHEY, SMNVEV (reference sequence). The DNA of the CDR3 is TGTGCCAGCAGTTTACAAACCGGGTCATATAATGAAAAACTGTTTTTT. This gives the protein CASSLQTGSYNEKLFF.

The chain joins TRBV7-8 to TRBJ1-4, with D unresolved. The germline V gene has CDR1 SGHVS and CDR2 FQNEAQ. The V end lost 8 bases, the J end lost 8 bases, and 21 bases lay between the germline ends. This CDR3 has 15 amino acids. CDR3 loop: CASAPAGWVGEKLFF. DNA for the CDR3: TGTGCCAGCGCCCCGGCGGGGTGGGTAGGAGAAAAACTGTTTTTT.

The gene calls are TRBV4-1 and TRBJ1-4; tentatively, D is TRBD1 (5 bases). The CDR3 has 15 residues. Germline lookup yields CDR1 MGHRA and CDR2 YSYEKL. V dropped 2 bases and J dropped 4 bases, with 11 bases sitting between them. The CDR3 DNA sequence: TGCGCCAGCAGCCAAATAGACAGACTTAATGAAAAACTGTTTTTT. The encoded protein is CASSQIDRLNEKLFF.

This chain links TRBV19 with TRBJ1-5; tentatively, D is TRBD1 (6 bases). Trimming stripped 8 bases from V and 9 bases from J, with 14 bases between. Germline CDR1 LNHDA, CDR2 SQIVND (reference sequence). This CDR3 is built from 12 residues. The CDR3 DNA reads as TGTGCCAGTCGGGGGGGGGCTCCGCCCCAGCATTTT. It encodes CASRGGAPPQHF.

The V call is TRBV2, the J call TRBJ1-2; 7 bases line up with TRBD1. Germline values: CDR1 SNHLY, CDR2 FYNNEI. V shed 7 bases, J shed 1 base, and the junction held 15 bases outside the gene matches. There are 17 residues in the CDR3. The CDR3 sequence is CASTPILDRVVNYGYTF. CDR3 nucleotide sequence: TGTGCCAGCACCCCAATTCTAGACAGGGTAGTTAACTATGGCTACACCTTC.

This clone was detected once. The V call is TRBV5-1, the J call TRBJ2-1, with 9 bases aligning to TRBD2. The J segment lost 5 bases and the V segment lost 4 bases, leaving 7 bases of the junction unmatched. This CDR3 is 15 amino acids long. Germline V CDR1 and CDR2: SGHRS, YFSETQ. CDR3 nucleotide sequence: TGCGCCAGCAGCCCCTCTAGCGGGGTCAACAATGAGCAGTTCTTC. The encoded protein is CASSPSSGVNNEQFF.

This chain uses TRBV20-1 with TRBJ1-1; a possible D gene is TRBD1 (6 bases). The germline V and J ends were trimmed by 2 bases and 11 bases, with 12 bases remaining between them. The CDR3 sequence is 11 residues long. Germline-derived CDR1 and CDR2 are DFQATT and SNEGSKA (reference sequence). CDR3 residues: CSARYRAVAFF. The CDR3 DNA is TGCAGTGCTAGATACAGGGCTGTGGCTTTCTTT.

The chain has TRBV7-9 and TRBJ1-6; 8 bases line up with TRBD1. V was clipped by 6 bases and J by 5 bases; unmatched bases: 6. There are 15 residues in the CDR3. Germline V lookup: CDR1 SEHNR, CDR2 FQNEAQ (reference sequence). CDR3 DNA: TGTGCCAGCAGACAATCGACAGGGGATAATTCACCCCTCCACTTT. Protein: CASRQSTGDNSPLHF.

This clone was counted at least ten times. V and J are TRBV5-8 and TRBJ1-6, with 7 nucleotides matching TRBD1. V lost 4 bases, J lost 8 bases, and 6 bases stayed unmatched. The CDR3 length is 14 residues. CDR1 and CDR2 from the germline V gene are SGHTS and YDEGEE. The CDR3 protein is CASSTGQADSPLHF. CDR3 coding DNA: TGTGCCAGCAGCACCGGACAGGCGGATTCACCCCTCCACTTT.

The chain uses TRBV28 and TRBJ1-2, with D perhaps TRBD1 (6 bases). Germline V gene sequence: CDR1 MDHEN, CDR2 SYDVKM. The germline V and J ends were trimmed by 6 bases and 4 bases, with 12 bases remaining between them. The CDR3 totals 13 residues. In nucleotides, the CDR3 is TGTGCCAGCAGCCTAGGACAGAGCTATGGCTACACCTTC. It is translated as CASSLGQSYGYTF.

The chain uses TRBV15 and TRBJ2-1; TRBD2 agrees at 13 bases. V shed 4 bases, J shed 0 bases, and the junction held 3 bases outside the gene matches. This CDR3 comprises 17 residues. Germline CDR1 reads LNHNV; CDR2 reads YYDKDF (reference sequence). CDR3 loop: CATSKGLAGNSYNEQFF. The DNA of the CDR3 is TGTGCCACCAGCAAGGGACTAGCGGGGAACTCCTACAATGAGCAGTTCTTC.

V and J are TRBV10-1 and TRBJ1-1, with D possibly TRBD1 on 5 matching bases. The length of the CDR3 is 14 residues. Trimming removed 11 bases at V and 3 bases at J, with 19 bases between. Germline assignment: CDR1 WNHNN and CDR2 SYGVQD (reference sequence). The CDR3 DNA follows: TGCGCCTTCCGGGAGGGGCGCGGGGACACTGAAGCTTTCTTT. Its translation is CAFREGRGDTEAFF.

This chain links TRBV4-2 with TRBJ2-5, with TRBD2 matching over 13 bases. The germline gives CDR1 LGHNA, CDR2 YNFKEQ. J lost 11 bases, V lost 0 bases, and 6 bases had no gene match. The CDR3 has 15 residues. CDR3 protein: CASSQDPGLAGRQYF. The DNA for the CDR3 is TGTGCCAGCAGCCAAGACCCGGGACTAGCGGGGCGGCAGTACTTC.